Presented here are 21 T cell receptor beta chains from one specimen sequenced in a study of cytomegalovirus exposure and HLA in healthy donors. The table came from immunoSEQ multiplex PCR; TCRdb's copy has only in-frame clones and leaves some out. The sample lists more than 80,000 clones; 88% were seen once. The sample taken for sequencing was PBMCs. The source of these receptors is a woman aged 18-30 years in good health and CMV-seropositive.

This chain uses TRBV7-9 with TRBJ1-6, with a weak D call TRBD1 (5 bases). CDR1 and CDR2 (germline): SEHNR, FQNEAQ (reference sequence). The V and J ends lost 5 bases and 10 bases respectively, with 15 bases between them. The CDR3 is made up of 14 amino acids. The CDR3 coding sequence is TGTGCCAGCAGCCCTCTCGCAGGGAACTCACCCCTCCACTTT. Amino acid sequence: CASSPLAGNSPLHF. Supplemented by reference TRBV7-9 and TRBJ1-6, the full variable domain reads DTGVSQNPRHKITKRGQNVTFRCDPISEHNRLYWYRQTLGQGPEFLTYFQNEAQLEKSRLLSDRFSAERPKGSFSTLEIQRTEQGDSAMYLCASSPLAGNSPLHFGNGTRLTVT.

The J gene is TRBJ1-6, the V gene TRBV19, with D unclear. This CDR3 spans 15 amino acids. The germline V and J ends were trimmed by 8 bases and 9 bases, with 20 bases remaining between them. Germline V gene data show CDR1 as LNHDA and CDR2 as SQIVND (reference sequence). DNA for the CDR3: TGTGCCAGTTCCCCGGGAGGATCGGTTGGTTCACCCCTCCACTTT. As protein: CASSPGGSVGSPLHF.

The chain combines TRBV6-5 with TRBJ2-7; D is perhaps TRBD1 (6 bases). Trimming took off 3 bases at V and 4 bases at J, with 19 bases between the two ends. The CDR3 runs 16 residues. Germline CDR1 is MNHEY and CDR2 is SVGAGI. CDR3 in DNA: TGTGCCAGCAGTTATCGGGTAACAGGGCCTGGGTACGAGCAGTACTTC. Translated, it gives CASSYRVTGPGYEQYF.

The chain links TRBV30 to TRBJ1-2, with TRBD1 matching over 7 bases. The CDR3 has 14 residues. Looked up from germline, CDR1 is GTSNPN and CDR2 is SVGIG (reference sequence). V lost 1 base, J lost 3 bases, and 5 bases stayed unmatched. CDR3 bases: TGTGCCTGGAGTGATGGCAGGGGGGACTATGGCTACACCTTC. It encodes CAWSDGRGDYGYTF.

The V and J genes are TRBV7-2 and TRBJ2-1; 9 positions match TRBD2. The CDR3 totals 16 residues. CDR1 is SGHTA and CDR2 is FQGNSA in the germline V gene. V was clipped by 5 bases and J by 1 base; unmatched bases: 6. Here the CDR3 reads CASSPISGGSYNEQFF. Written as DNA, the CDR3 is TGTGCCAGCAGCCCCATCAGCGGGGGGTCCTACAATGAGCAGTTCTTC.

This chain joins TRBV7-2 and TRBJ1-5, with D unclear. V lost 4 bases and J 4 bases, leaving 5 bases between the germline ends. Germline CDR1 and CDR2: SGHTA and FQGNSA. The CDR3 contains 12 residues. The CDR3 loop reads CASSSINQPQHF. CDR3 nucleotides: TGTGCCAGCAGCTCTATAAATCAGCCCCAGCATTTT.

The chain uses TRBV5-1 and TRBJ2-1; TRBD2 matches 11 bases. Germline values: CDR1 SGHRS, CDR2 YFSETQ. Germline trimming cut 4 bases from V and 4 bases from J; bases unmatched to any gene: 10. The CDR3 is made up of 17 amino acids. CDR3 loop: CASSTAPTSGGYNEQFF. As DNA, the CDR3 is TGCGCCAGCAGCACAGCACCCACTAGCGGGGGATACAATGAGCAGTTCTTC.

This clone was counted once. This chain uses TRBV14 with TRBJ2-7, with 7 bases aligning to TRBD1. V trimming: 5 bases; J trimming: 4 bases; junction bases outside the gene matches: 11. Germline V CDR1 and CDR2: SGHDN, FVKESK. The CDR3 contains 15 residues. The DNA of the CDR3 is TGTGCCAGCAGCAGGGGACAGTTAATCCAATACGAGCAGTACTTC. Protein: CASSRGQLIQYEQYF.

This clone has only a few counts. The chain uses TRBV5-1 and TRBJ1-6; 7 bases agree with TRBD1. This CDR3 spans 18 amino acids. The ends lost 1 base at V and 1 base at J; junction bases unmatched: 8. Germline-derived CDR1 and CDR2 are SGHRS and YFSETQ. This CDR3 reads CASSLRIGGDSYNSPLHF. The CDR3 DNA is TGCGCCAGCAGCTTGAGAATAGGGGGCGATTCCTATAATTCACCCCTCCACTTT.

The gene calls are TRBV15 and TRBJ1-5; TRBD1 is a possible D gene (5 bases). The germline V gene encodes CDR1 LNHNV and CDR2 YYDKDF (reference sequence). The CDR3 loop spans 15 amino acids. The ends were cut back, 1 base at V and 3 bases at J, with 10 bases in the middle. The chain's CDR3 is CATSRGGRVNQPQHF. The CDR3, as DNA: TGTGCCACCAGCAGAGGGGGCAGGGTCAATCAGCCCCAGCATTTT. Full variable domain (rest looked up from reference TRBV15 and TRBJ1-5): DAMVIQNPRYQVTQFGKPVTLSCSQTLNHNVMYWYQQKSSQAPKLLFHYYDKDFNNEADTPDNFQSRRPNTSFCFLDIRSPGLGDTAMYLCATSRGGRVNQPQHFGDGTRLSIL.

The CDR3 nucleotides read TGTGCCAGTAGTATTCCAGACTCCCAGCCCCAGCATTTT. This gives the protein CASSIPDSQPQHF. The V call is TRBV19, the J call TRBJ1-5; no firm D call. CDR3 size: 13 residues. Trimming left V 3 bases short and J 7 bases short, with 10 bases between. CDR1 LNHDA and CDR2 SQIVND come from the germline V gene (reference sequence).

This clone has a single count. The chain links TRBV5-1 to TRBJ1-3, with D possibly TRBD1 on 5 matching bases. Germline values: CDR1 SGHRS, CDR2 YFSETQ. The CDR3 sequence is 14 residues long. Trimming took off 4 bases at V and 0 bases at J, with 8 bases between the two ends. This chain's CDR3 is CASSPGGSGNTIYF. CDR3 bases: TGCGCCAGCAGCCCCGGGGGCTCTGGAAACACCATATATTTT.

The chain carries TRBV4-1 and TRBJ2-2; 12 bases agree with TRBD2. This CDR3 spans 16 amino acids. The germline V gene encodes CDR1 MGHRA and CDR2 YSYEKL. The junction had 6 bases not matched to a gene; V was cut back by 3 bases and J by 7 bases. CDR3 nucleotide sequence: TGCGCCAGCAGCCAGGCTAGCGGGGGGGCCATCGGGGAGCTGTTTTTT. Residues: CASSQASGGAIGELFF.

V usage is TRBV27 and J usage is TRBJ1-5; 11 nucleotides agree with TRBD1. The CDR3 consists of 15 residues. CDR1 is MNHEY, CDR2 SMNVEV, per germline (reference sequence). Trimming took 6 bases from V and 6 from J; bases not matched to a gene: 7. This chain's CDR3 is CASRGQGAGVQPQHF. CDR3 bases: TGTGCCAGCAGAGGACAGGGGGCGGGTGTTCAGCCCCAGCATTTT.

V usage is TRBV19 and J usage is TRBJ2-6, with D perhaps matching TRBD1 (6 bases). In germline, CDR1 is LNHDA, CDR2 SQIVND (reference sequence). This CDR3 comprises 18 residues. V dropped 3 bases and J dropped 2 bases, with 17 bases sitting between them. CDR3 protein: CASSIIMTGFAGANVLTF. The CDR3 region has the DNA TGTGCCAGTAGTATTATTATGACAGGCTTCGCTGGGGCCAACGTCCTGACTTTC.

This chain uses TRBV11-1 with TRBJ2-7; TRBD2 matches at 10 bases. Germline V gene lookup returns CDR1 SGHAT and CDR2 FQDESV (reference sequence). The CDR3 runs 16 residues. Trimming removed 5 bases from V and 1 base from J; junction bases left unmatched: 8. CDR3 DNA sequence: TGTGCCAGCAGCCCCCGGACTAGCGGCGCGTCCTACGAGCAGTACTTC. Its protein product is CASSPRTSGASYEQYF.

The V gene is TRBV6-1, the J gene TRBJ1-5; D not resolved. Germline V gene sequence: CDR1 MNHNS, CDR2 SASEGT. V gave up 1 base and J gave up 3 bases, with 10 bases separating them. CDR3 length equals 15 residues. CDR3 bases: TGTGCCAGCAGTGAAGGGGGAGGACCCAATCAGCCCCAGCATTTT. This encodes CASSEGGGPNQPQHF.

The V gene is TRBV7-9, the J gene TRBJ2-7, with D maybe TRBD2 (6 bases). Trimming stripped 1 base from V and 4 bases from J, with 14 bases between. The germline gives CDR1 SEHNR, CDR2 FQNEAQ (reference sequence). The CDR3 contains 15 residues. The CDR3 nucleotides read TGTGCCAGCAGCTTAGGAACAGGTGGAGGGTACGAGCAGTACGTC. Amino acid sequence: CASSLGTGGGYEQYV.

This CDR3 is CASSEERSSSYEQYF. CDR3 nucleotide sequence: TGTGCCAGCAGTGAAGAACGGTCGAGCTCCTACGAGCAGTACTTC. V usage is TRBV2 and J usage is TRBJ2-7; D gene unclear. The V and J ends lost 1 base and 0 bases respectively, with 10 bases between them. Germline V gene data show CDR1 as SNHLY and CDR2 as FYNNEI. The CDR3 contains 15 residues.

The count of this clone is one. The V and J genes are TRBV7-9 and TRBJ1-1; D uncertain. Germline CDR1 reads SEHNR; CDR2 reads FQNEAQ (reference sequence). This CDR3 has 13 residues. Trimming shortened V by 5 bases and J by 4 bases, and 11 bases separated the two germline ends. The CDR3 sequence: CASSARRGTEAFF. The CDR3, as DNA: TGTGCCAGCAGCGCCCGCCGAGGCACTGAAGCTTTCTTT.

The genes are TRBV28 and TRBJ1-1, with D perhaps TRBD1 (6 bases). Germline loops: CDR1 MDHEN, CDR2 SYDVKM. The germline V and J ends were trimmed by 5 bases and 7 bases, with 20 bases remaining between them. CDR3 size: 15 residues. CDR3 sequence (DNA): TGTGCCAGCAGTAGGGGAGGGACAAGCCGTGGTGAAGCTTTCTTT. It translates to CASSRGGTSRGEAFF.